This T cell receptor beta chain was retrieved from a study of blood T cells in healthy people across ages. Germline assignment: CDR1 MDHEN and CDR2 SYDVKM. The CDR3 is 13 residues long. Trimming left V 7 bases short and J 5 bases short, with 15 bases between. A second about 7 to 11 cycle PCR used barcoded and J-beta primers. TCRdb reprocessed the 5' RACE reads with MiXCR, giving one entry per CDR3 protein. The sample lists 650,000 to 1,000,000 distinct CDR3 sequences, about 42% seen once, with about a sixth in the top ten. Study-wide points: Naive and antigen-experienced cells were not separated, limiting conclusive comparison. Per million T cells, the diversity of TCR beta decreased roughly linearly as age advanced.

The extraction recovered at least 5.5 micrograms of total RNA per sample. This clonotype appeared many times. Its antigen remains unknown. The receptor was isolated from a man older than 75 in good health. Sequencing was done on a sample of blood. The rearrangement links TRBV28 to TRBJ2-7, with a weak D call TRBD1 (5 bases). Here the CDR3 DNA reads TGTGCCAGCATCGCTCAGGGAATCCACGAGCAGTACTTC. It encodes CASIAQGIHEQYF.